Sequencing of this T cell receptor (beta chain) was carried out in a study of control samples from healthy donors and cancer patients. V lost 8 bases to trimming and J lost 4 bases; unmatched junction nucleotides: 3. This CDR3 is built from 14 residues. Germline values: CDR1 MNHEY, CDR2 SVGAGI. Assay used: immunoSEQ multiplex PCR; TCRdb lists only in-frame clones, some missing. The repertoire consists of 95,000 to 150,000 clones, with about 90% occurring once and the leading ten covering almost 40%. Material: blood. This receptor was obtained from a man aged 45-65 years in good health. The chain couples TRBV6-5 to TRBJ2-5; TRBD2 matches 14 bases. CDR3 in amino acids: CASRTSGGRETQYF. The CDR3 DNA sequence: TGTGCCAGCCGGACTAGCGGGGGGCGAGAGACCCAGTACTTC.